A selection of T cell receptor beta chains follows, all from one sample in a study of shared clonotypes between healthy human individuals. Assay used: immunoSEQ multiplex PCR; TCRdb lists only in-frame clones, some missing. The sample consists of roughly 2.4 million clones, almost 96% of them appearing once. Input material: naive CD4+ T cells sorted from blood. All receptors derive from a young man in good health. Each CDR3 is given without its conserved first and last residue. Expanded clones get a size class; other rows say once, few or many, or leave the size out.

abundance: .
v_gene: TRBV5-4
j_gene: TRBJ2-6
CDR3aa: ASSLDGGGANVLT

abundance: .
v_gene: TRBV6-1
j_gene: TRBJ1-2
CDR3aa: ASSVRGRDYGYT

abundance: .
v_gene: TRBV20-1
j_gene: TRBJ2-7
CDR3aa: SARGPDEQY

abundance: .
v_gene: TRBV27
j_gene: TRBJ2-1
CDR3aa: ASARGLAGRDEQF

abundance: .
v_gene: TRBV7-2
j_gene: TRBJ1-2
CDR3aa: ASSAQGIRDRLNYGYT

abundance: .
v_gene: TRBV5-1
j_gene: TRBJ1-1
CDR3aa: ASSQTVDTEAF

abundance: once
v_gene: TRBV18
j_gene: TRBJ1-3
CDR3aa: ASSRDRGPGNTIY

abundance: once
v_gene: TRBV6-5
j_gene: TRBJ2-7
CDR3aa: ASSYGNRGYEQY

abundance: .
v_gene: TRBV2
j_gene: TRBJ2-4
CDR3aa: ASGGENIQY

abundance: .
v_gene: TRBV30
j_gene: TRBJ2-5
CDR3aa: AWDLGLQETQY

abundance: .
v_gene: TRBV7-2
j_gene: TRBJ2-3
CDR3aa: ASSLKRVSITDTQY

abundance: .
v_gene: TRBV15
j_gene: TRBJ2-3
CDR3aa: ATSRAAGGTLDTQY